A selection of T cell receptor beta chains follows, all from one sample in a study of blood T cell repertoires in COVID-19. TCRdb's table, derived via immunoSEQ multiplex PCR, lists solely in-frame clones and lacks some. The sample comprises approximately 160,000 clones, approximately 85% of which are singletons, and around 7.7% rests with the top ten. Sequenced input: peripheral blood. These receptors all come from a man aged 40-49 years who had recovered from COVID-19. Each CDR3 is given with its conserved first and last residue. Each record gives: clone size, D gene, V gene, J gene, CDR3 length, CDR3 DNA, CDR3 protein. A D gene is named only where the DNA matches it firmly. Clone size is given for some rows only: seen once, a few or many times, or a class if the clone is expanded.

NA,NA,TRBV28,TRBJ1-3,14,TGTGCCAGCAGTCGTACCGGGACAGGAAACACCATATATTTT,CASSRTGTGNTIYF
NA,TRBD1,TRBV25-1,TRBJ1-6,14,TGTGCCAGCAGTGAGGGGACAGGTTATTCACCCCTCCACTTT,CASSEGTGYSPLHF
NA,TRBD1,TRBV5-4,TRBJ2-7,14,TGTGCCAGCAGCTTAGGGGACAGAGGCTACGAGCAGTACTTC,CASSLGDRGYEQYF
NA,TRBD1,TRBV19,TRBJ2-7,15,TGTGCCAGTAGTAAAGGGACAGGGGTCTCCTACGAGCAGTACTTC,CASSKGTGVSYEQYF
NA,TRBD1,TRBV7-9,TRBJ1-4,14,TGTGCCAGCAGCTCCCGGACAGGGGGTGAAAAACTGTTTTTT,CASSSRTGGEKLFF
NA,TRBD1,TRBV4-1,TRBJ1-4,18,TGCGCCAGCAGCCAACACCGGGACAGGGGGGGTTTTACGGAAAAACTGTTTTTT,CASSQHRDRGGFTEKLFF
NA,TRBD2,TRBV5-4,TRBJ2-5,17,TGTGCCAGCAGCTTGAGAAAGGGCGGGGGGGCCCATGAGACCCAGTACTTC,CASSLRKGGGAHETQYF
NA,NA,TRBV6-5,TRBJ1-2,14,TGTGCCAGCAGTCAATATGGCCGGGCGGGTGGCTACACCTTC,CASSQYGRAGGYTF
few,NA,TRBV19,TRBJ1-4,12,TGTGCCAGTACAGCAACTAATGAAAAACTGTTTTTT,CASTATNEKLFF
NA,NA,TRBV29-1,TRBJ2-4,15,TGCAGCGTCGGGTTCGGGTCGACCGGCAAAAACATTCAGTACTTC,CSVGFGSTGKNIQYF
NA,TRBD1,TRBV5-5,TRBJ2-7,14,TGTGCCAGCAGCGACAGGGACAGGCTCTACGAGCAGTACTTC,CASSDRDRLYEQYF
NA,TRBD1,TRBV3-1/TRBV3-2,TRBJ1-6,13,TGTGCCAGCACCTGGACAGGTAACTCACCCCTCCACTTT,CASTWTGNSPLHF
NA,TRBD1,TRBV15,TRBJ2-1,15,TGTGCCACCAGCACCCGACAGGGGGGCCACAATGAGCAGTTCTTC,CATSTRQGGHNEQFF
NA,NA,TRBV19,TRBJ2-5,13,TGTGCCAGTAGTTCGCGAATGCAAGAGACCCAGTACTTC,CASSSRMQETQYF
NA,NA,TRBV7-2,TRBJ1-6,16,TGTGCCAGCAGAGATGGGTCGGGGGGAAACAATTCACCCCTCCACTTT,CASRDGSGGNNSPLHF
NA,TRBD1,TRBV19,TRBJ2-1,14,TGTGCCAGTAGTCCTTTGACAGGGGTCGATGAGCAGTTCTTC,CASSPLTGVDEQFF
NA,NA,TRBV9,TRBJ1-1,14,TGTGCCAGCAGCTCTTTTGGGGGCAACACTGAAGCTTTCTTT,CASSSFGGNTEAFF
NA,NA,TRBV4-2,TRBJ1-1,16,TGTGCCAGCAGCCAAGGGGGGAGGCAGGGCGACACTGAAGCTTTCTTT,CASSQGGRQGDTEAFF
NA,NA,TRBV18,TRBJ2-7,13,TGTGCCAGCTCACCACCCAGCTCCTACGAGCAGTACTTC,CASSPPSSYEQYF
NA,TRBD2,TRBV2,TRBJ2-5,17,TGTGCCAGCAGTGAATTCAGCGGGAGGCCCTCCGGGGAGACCCAGTACTTC,CASSEFSGRPSGETQYF
NA,TRBD1,TRBV30,TRBJ1-6,17,TGTGCCTGGAGTGTACGAACAAAGGACAGGGCTAATTCACCCCTCCACTTT,CAWSVRTKDRANSPLHF
NA,TRBD1,TRBV4-3,TRBJ2-1,17,TGCGCCAGCAGCCAAGATCAGGGGACAGGGAGAGGCTCGGAGCAGTTCTTC,CASSQDQGTGRGSEQFF
NA,NA,TRBV6-4,TRBJ1-2,14,TGTGCCAGCCCTAGAGAAGGCGGGGCCTATGGCTACACCTTC,CASPREGGAYGYTF
NA,NA,TRBV10-3,TRBJ1-2,11,TGTGCCACCAGAAGCAGCGATGGCTACACCTTC,CATRSSDGYTF
NA,NA,TRBV6-6,TRBJ1-2,11,TGTGCCAGCAGCGATCGGAGGGGCTACACCTTC,CASSDRRGYTF
NA,TRBD1,TRBV28,TRBJ1-2,14,TGTGCCAGCAGTTTTTTCGGACAGGGGGCAGGCTACACCTTC,CASSFFGQGAGYTF
NA,NA,TRBV9,TRBJ1-4,15,TGTGCCAGCAGCGCTCCAGGGACAACTAATGAAAAACTGTTTTTT,CASSAPGTTNEKLFF
NA,TRBD1,TRBV6-5,TRBJ2-7,14,TGTGCCAGCACCACAGGGGGAATCTTGGGCGAGCAGTACTTC,CASTTGGILGEQYF
NA,NA,TRBV4-3,TRBJ2-2,14,TGCGCCAGCAGCCAAGGATTCCGGGCCGGGGAGCTGTTTTTT,CASSQGFRAGELFF
NA,NA,TRBV5-6,TRBJ2-5,17,TGTGCCAGCAGCTCCACCTCAAGACGGATCCCGGGGGAGACCCAGTACTTC,CASSSTSRRIPGETQYF
NA,TRBD2,TRBV6-2/TRBV6-3,TRBJ2-7,13,TGTGCCAGCAGTTACACAGCCGGGAGGGAGCAGTACTTC,CASSYTAGREQYF
NA,NA,TRBV20-1,TRBJ1-2,14,TGCAGTGCTAGTTTGCTCCTATTTAACTATGGCTACACCTTC,CSASLLLFNYGYTF
once,TRBD2,TRBV7-9,TRBJ2-3,14,TGTGCCAGCAGCTTAGAAGCGGGGGCAGATACGCAGTATTTT,CASSLEAGADTQYF
NA,TRBD1,TRBV28,TRBJ1-2,12,TGTGCCAGCATGGGACAGGACTATGGCTACACCTTC,CASMGQDYGYTF
NA,NA,TRBV21-1,TRBJ1-5,15,TGTGCCAGCAGCAAAGAGGCAGGGTTGGTTGGGCCCCAGCATTTT,CASSKEAGLVGPQHF
NA,NA,TRBV6-6,TRBJ2-7,13,TGTGCCAGCAGTTACCTCCCAAGGGGCGAGCAGTACTTC,CASSYLPRGEQYF
NA,NA,TRBV28,TRBJ2-7,13,TGTGCCACCTCCCCCCACGCCGGGAGCGAGCAGTACTTC,CATSPHAGSEQYF
NA,TRBD2,TRBV4-2,TRBJ2-5,16,TGTGCCAGCCAGGGGACTAGCGTTTCTCGAGGGGAGACCCAGTACTTC,CASQGTSVSRGETQYF